This T cell receptor (beta chain) derives from a study of blood T cells in healthy people across ages. A second PCR, run for roughly 6 to 11 cycles, used a sample-barcoded 5' primer plus a J-beta primer mix. Via MiXCR, TCRdb re-called the 5' RACE reads, giving one row per CDR3 protein. The sample lists more than 900,000 distinct CDR3 sequences, roughly a quarter seen once, with approximately 0.75% in the top ten. The CDR3 runs to 12 residues. CDR1 and CDR2 from the germline V gene are DFQATT and SNEGSKA (reference sequence). The same specimen was also included in a second study, on T cells of mothers and their children.

V usage is TRBV20-1 and J usage is TRBJ2-1, with 7 bases that match TRBD2. The closer fit of TRBJ2-7 to the DNA end suggests the J call may be wrong. This TCR was sampled from a girl aged 2 to 9 in good health. Sequencing was performed on blood. CDR3 sequence: CSAARAGDEQYF. For the CDR3, the DNA is TGCAGTGCTGCCAGGGCGGGGGACGAGCAGTACTTC.